The rows below give T cell receptor beta chains drawn from one sample of a study of CD8+ T cells in alopecia areata. Some clones are missing from TCRdb's copy, which holds only in-frame ones; the method was immunoSEQ multiplex PCR. The repertoire consists of a few hundred thousand clones, with roughly two fifths occurring once and the leading ten covering around 0.48%. The sequences come from CD4+ T cells sorted from blood, collected between weeks 30 and 35, from a patient treated with tofacitinib. These receptors came from a human donor with alopecia areata. Each CDR3 is given with its conserved first and last residue. The D gene is left open where the match is weak. Size values are once, few and many counts, or a class for expanded clones, and some rows have none.

length: 13; D: TRBD1; J: TRBJ2-7; size: few; V: TRBV5-1; DNA: TGCGCCAGCAGTCGAGACAGGGACTACGAGCAGTACTTC; CDR3: CASSRDRDYEQYF
length: 15; D: NA; J: TRBJ1-2; size: NA; V: TRBV10-2; DNA: TGCGCCAGCAGTGAGGCCGATCCGGGCCCCTATGGCTACACCTTC; CDR3: CASSEADPGPYGYTF
length: 12; D: NA; J: TRBJ2-1; size: few; V: TRBV2; DNA: TGTGCCAGCAGGGATAGGGGGAATGAGCAGTTCTTC; CDR3: CASRDRGNEQFF
length: 13; D: NA; J: TRBJ2-2; size: few; V: TRBV30; DNA: TGTGCCTGGAGTGTACTGGACACCGGGGAGCTGTTTTTT; CDR3: CAWSVLDTGELFF
length: 12; D: NA; J: TRBJ2-5; size: NA; V: TRBV5-1; DNA: TGCGCCAGCAGGGACAGACAAGAGACCCAGTACTTC; CDR3: CASRDRQETQYF
length: 14; D: NA; J: TRBJ1-3; size: NA; V: TRBV10-3; DNA: TGTGCCATCAGTGGGACACTCTCTGGAAACACCATATATTTT; CDR3: CAISGTLSGNTIYF
length: 15; D: NA; J: TRBJ2-5; size: few; V: TRBV7-9; DNA: TGTGCCAGCAGCTTAGCAGGGCTAGCGCAAGAGACCCAGTACTTC; CDR3: CASSLAGLAQETQYF
length: 14; D: NA; J: TRBJ2-6; size: NA; V: TRBV6-5; DNA: TGTGCCAGCAGTCCCCTCTCTGGGGCCAACGTCCTGACTTTC; CDR3: CASSPLSGANVLTF
length: 15; D: NA; J: TRBJ2-5; size: NA; V: TRBV18; DNA: TGTGCCAGCTCACCACCAATCCAGGGCCAAGAGACCCAGTACTTC; CDR3: CASSPPIQGQETQYF
length: 15; D: NA; J: TRBJ2-1; size: many; V: TRBV5-3; DNA: TGTGCCAGAAGCTTCGAAGGACACCCATACAATGAGCAGTTCTTC; CDR3: CARSFEGHPYNEQFF
length: 14; D: NA; J: TRBJ2-5; size: few; V: TRBV15; DNA: TGTGCCACCAGCAGAGAAGTGGGCGCGGAGACCCAGTACTTC; CDR3: CATSREVGAETQYF
length: 13; D: NA; J: TRBJ2-2; size: NA; V: TRBV5-1; DNA: TGCGCCAGCAGCTTTGAGGGACCCGGGGAGCTGTTTTTT; CDR3: CASSFEGPGELFF
length: 17; D: TRBD2; J: TRBJ2-7; size: NA; V: TRBV7-2; DNA: TGTGCCAGCAGCTCAGTGGGACTAGCTTATAGCTCCTACGAGCAGTACTTC; CDR3: CASSSVGLAYSSYEQYF
length: 15; D: NA; J: TRBJ2-7; size: NA; V: TRBV4-2; DNA: TGTGCCAGCAGCCAAGATGAGGCCCCCCTCTACGAGCAGTACTTC; CDR3: CASSQDEAPLYEQYF
length: 11; D: NA; J: TRBJ1-2; size: NA; V: TRBV29-1; DNA: TGCAGCGTTGTACAGAACTATGGCTACACCTTC; CDR3: CSVVQNYGYTF
length: 13; D: TRBD1; J: TRBJ2-7; size: few; V: TRBV19; DNA: TGTGCCAGTAAAAGGTCAGGGGGAAACGAGCAGTACTTC; CDR3: CASKRSGGNEQYF
length: 14; D: NA; J: TRBJ1-3; size: NA; V: TRBV29-1; DNA: TGCAGCGTTACCGGGACCTCCCTTGGAAACACCATATATTTT; CDR3: CSVTGTSLGNTIYF
length: 13; D: TRBD1; J: TRBJ1-1; size: NA; V: TRBV29-1; DNA: TGCAGCGCTGGGGACAGGGAGAACACTGAAGCTTTCTTT; CDR3: CSAGDRENTEAFF
length: 11; D: NA; J: TRBJ1-5; size: once; V: TRBV12-5; DNA: TGTGCTAGTGGTTATGAACAGCCCCAGCATTTT; CDR3: CASGYEQPQHF
length: 15; D: NA; J: TRBJ2-2; size: NA; V: TRBV27; DNA: TGTGCCAGCAGTCCGCGGACAACAGGTCCCGGGGAGCTGTTTTTT; CDR3: CASSPRTTGPGELFF
length: 14; D: NA; J: TRBJ2-5; size: many; V: TRBV18; DNA: TGTGCCAGCTCACCAGGCAGGTCGCCGGAGACCCAGTACTTC; CDR3: CASSPGRSPETQYF
length: 16; D: NA; J: TRBJ2-6; size: NA; V: TRBV9; DNA: TGTGCCAGCAGCGTAGAGCCGGGGACAGGGGCCAACGTCCTGACTTTC; CDR3: CASSVEPGTGANVLTF
length: 18; D: NA; J: TRBJ2-6; size: NA; V: TRBV9; DNA: TGTGCCAGCAGCGTAGTGCCGCTGGCAAGCTCTGGGGCCAACGTCCTGACTTTC; CDR3: CASSVVPLASSGANVLTF